This T cell receptor beta chain was recorded in a study of blood T cell repertoires in COVID-19. Across the study: Acute and convalescent COVID-19 samples came from the United States, Italy and Spain. Nucleic acid was either cDNA or gDNA, and it came from T cells, B-cell-depleted T cells, or PBMCs.

CDR1 and CDR2 from the germline V gene are MNHEY and SVGAGI. The V gene lost 0 bases and the J gene lost 0 bases, with 8 bases spanning the gap. The CDR3 contains 15 residues. Original data processing: Estimation of nucleated cell counts was performed using reference gene primer amplification. Clones were read by immunoSEQ multiplex PCR, and TCRdb kept only the in-frame ones, dropping some. V and J calls and clone size are copied from that table; D and trimming were computed from the DNA. The profile shows just over 650,000 clones, over 80% of them singletons. This receptor was obtained from a woman aged 18-29 years with acute or convalescent COVID-19. The V call is TRBV6-5, the J call TRBJ1-1; D unresolved. The sample taken for sequencing was peripheral blood. In nucleotides, the CDR3 is TGTGCCAGCAGTTACTCGGCAGTTGTGAACACTGAAGCTTTCTTT. Its protein is CASSYSAVVNTEAFF.